This T cell receptor beta chain was sequenced during a study of CD8 T cells in Susac syndrome. Trimming took 6 bases from V and 6 from J, leaving 18 bases between them. The CDR3 totals 14 residues. The germline gives CDR1 SGHAT, CDR2 FQNNGV. Random hexamers were used to reverse transcribe 0.5 to 1 ug of RNA. TCRdb passed the immunoSEQ multiplex PCR reads through MiXCR, listing each CDR3 protein once. The table shows 75,000 or so distinct CDR3 sequences, with 85% to 95% occurring only once. This sequence joins TRBV11-2 and TRBJ2-7; weak D call: TRBD2 (6 bases). The clonotype originates from a human donor with Susac syndrome. Specimen: CD8+ T cells from PBMCs. This CDR3 is CASRFALGDFEQYF. CDR3 DNA: TGTGCCAGCAGGTTCGCACTGGGGGACTTCGAGCAGTACTTC.